What follows is one TCR beta chain and its context. Its antigen is currently not known. One base away there is no much larger clone; base qualities are not given. Relative to germline, V is 4 bases shorter and J is 2 bases shorter, with 5 bases between their ends. The germline V gene (reference sequence) supplies CDR1 GTSNPN and CDR2 SVGIG. The CDR3 sequence holds 11 residues, the cysteine and phenylalanine included. The read is trimmed to its CDR3 DNA, 33 bases read in frame from base 1. The CDR3 regions of human TCRbeta chains were analyzed by immunosequencing. On the authors' methods: Repertoire TCRs were matched against a reference library of SARS-CoV-2-specific TCRs generated with the MIRA antigen-specificity platform. Breadth was defined as the fraction of unique TCRs that were SARS-CoV-2-associated, and depth was defined as the fraction of total T cells that were SARS-CoV-2-associated. Using the MIRA data, each spike-specific TCR was mapped to the spike region that the TCR reacts to and placed in a CD4 or CD8 class. Log10-transformed breadth and depth values were compared by one-way ANOVA with Sidak's multiple comparisons tests. TCRdb re-hosts the immuneACCESS table, in-frame sequences only. Its copies lack some clones; in the studies checked, an unresolved V gene accounts for under half of them, and the cause for the rest is not known. The V and J calls and clone size are taken from that table; D and trimming were inferred from the DNA. This sample comprises 100,000 to 150,000 clones, around 85% of them detected only once. Less than 5.5% of the sample is held by the ten biggest clonotypes.

The time point label, read with the paper, signifies: about 28 days (+/-7) after the second vaccine dose. AZD1222 recipients whose second dose came at about 4 weeks and those whose second dose came at about 12 weeks were combined into one group, since spike-specific TCR depth and breadth did not differ between the two schedules. Vaccinee samples came from UK trials COV001 and COV002, including a single-blind randomized controlled phase 2/3 trial of AZD1222 (ChAdOx1 nCoV-19) in healthy adults. Trial participant PBMC samples were collected at day 0 and day 28 after the second dose for TCRbeta chain sequencing. The entry originates in a study of T cell responses to AZD1222 COVID-19 vaccine (dated by TCRdb to the early 2020s). At the level of the whole study: A total of about 240 trial participants underwent TCR sequencing, of whom around 200 received two doses of AZD1222 and some 25 received two doses of the MenACWY control vaccine. Trial participants were enrolled by age into 18-55, 56-69 and 70-plus year subgroups, with roughly 150, 30 and 60 TCR-sequenced participants respectively. What the study reported, not specific to this receptor: A significant rise in spike-specific TCR breadth and depth was observed after two AZD1222 doses relative to day 0 and relative to MenACWY recipients. CD4 TCRs associated with the vaccine covered the entire spike protein, and the dominant responses were in regions 160-218 and 743-854. Because no samples from the day 14 peak response were available, repertoires could be characterized only after the peak T cell response. Conclusions about previously exposed vaccinees were limited because only a handful of AZD1222 recipients were SARS-CoV-2 seropositive at baseline. Epitopes outside the regions mutated in the B.1.351 and B.1.1.7 variants were reportedly recognized by nearly half of the unique spike-specific TCRs. Most participants were white British and females outnumbered males, and the authors suggested that clonal diversity may have been underestimated. The 56-69-year group was small, and its depth increase did not reach significance, likely because of low power.

This sequence originates from an adult who received the AZD1222 COVID-19 vaccine. This chain is built from TRBV30 and TRBJ1-2, with the D gene uncertain. This specimen was peripheral blood, taken 28 days after the second AZD1222 dose. For the CDR3, the sequence is CAWIENYGYTF. The nucleotide sequence is given as TGTGCCTGGATCGAGAACTATGGCTACACCTTC.